This T cell receptor beta chain was sequenced for a study of blood T cell repertoires in COVID-19. Study-level background: The United States, Italy and Spain supplied acute and convalescent COVID-19 samples.

This clone was seen a few times. TCRdb's table, derived via immunoSEQ multiplex PCR, lists solely in-frame clones and lacks some. The profile shows around 300,000 clones, 65% to 90% of them singletons. Sequenced: peripheral blood. The TCR sequence derives from a human donor in a cohort sampled during active COVID-19.

CDR3: CASSQAPETGANYGYTF. The CDR3 DNA is TGTGCCAGCAGCCAAGCCCCTGAAACAGGGGCCAACTATGGCTACACCTTC. This rearrangement joins TRBV4-2 to TRBJ1-2; 7 positions agree with TRBD1. Germline values: CDR1 LGHNA, CDR2 YNFKEQ. The CDR3 has 17 amino acids. Trimming removed 1 base from V and 2 bases from J; junction bases left unmatched: 10.